This passage covers 29 T cell receptor beta chains from one sample sequenced in a study of CD8 T cells in ankylosing spondylitis. Whole-study results and caveats: Eight highly homologous variants formed a TCR beta motif that appeared characteristic of ankylosing spondylitis blood.

These receptors have no identified antigens. TCRdb called the 5' RACE reads again in MiXCR, with one record for every CDR3 protein. The sample lists a few hundred thousand distinct CDR3 sequences, approximately 17% occurring once. The sequenced material came from blood, either unsorted or a sorted T cell fraction (not recorded which). The receptor source for this set is a male donor with ankylosing spondylitis.

This clonotype has a handful of counts. V gene TRBV5-1 combines with J gene TRBJ2-3; D gene ambiguous. Per the germline V gene, CDR1 is SGHRS and CDR2 is YFSETQ. With 2 bases removed from V and 4 bases from J, the gap between germline ends came to 14 bases. This CDR3 comprises 15 residues. CDR3 sequence: CASSFPLGRADTQYF. Written as DNA, the CDR3 is TGCGCCAGCAGCTTCCCCCTAGGAAGGGCAGATACGCAGTATTTT.

The chain uses TRBV6-5 and TRBJ1-5, with a weak D call TRBD1 (5 bases). Per the germline V gene, CDR1 is MNHEY and CDR2 is SVGAGI. The CDR3 has 15 residues. V was clipped by 2 bases and J by 5 bases, with 13 bases between them. CDR3 sequence (DNA): TGTGCCAGCAGTTACGGTGGGCAGGGTTATCAGCCCCAGCATTTT. It translates to CASSYGGQGYQPQHF.

This clonotype has just a few counts. V and J are TRBV4-2 and TRBJ2-1, with TRBD1 identical over 10 bases. The CDR3 has 17 residues. With V trimmed by 3 bases and J by 4 bases, 9 bases remained unmatched. CDR1 and CDR2 from the germline V gene are LGHNA and YNFKEQ. The CDR3: CASSQAEGTGAYNEQFF. In DNA form, the CDR3 reads TGTGCCAGCAGCCAGGCTGAGGGGACAGGGGCTTACAATGAGCAGTTCTTC.

This clonotype was recorded a few times. This chain connects TRBV27 to TRBJ1-2, with D unresolved. Germline V lookup: CDR1 MNHEY, CDR2 SMNVEV (reference sequence). There are 15 residues in the CDR3. V lost 3 bases and J lost 5, with 16 bases in between. The CDR3 loop is CASSFRPGISYGYTF. The CDR3 DNA sequence: TGTGCCAGCAGTTTCAGGCCGGGAATTTCGTATGGCTACACCTTC.

The CDR3 sequence: CASSLEGGSNEQFF. For the CDR3, the DNA is TGTGCCAGCAGTTTGGAGGGGGGCTCAAATGAGCAGTTCTTC. V is TRBV27 and J is TRBJ2-1; perhaps D is TRBD1 or TRBD2 (6 bases each). CDR1 and CDR2 (germline): MNHEY, SMNVEV (reference sequence). Trimming cost V 3 bases and J 7 bases, with 13 bases left between them. This CDR3 spans 14 amino acids.

The sample holds a few counts of this clonotype. This chain uses TRBV3-1 with TRBJ1-5; possible D gene TRBD1, 5 bases. In germline, CDR1 is LGHDT, CDR2 YNNKEL (reference sequence). V was cut by 3 bases and J by 6 bases, with 15 bases left in between. The CDR3 consists of 15 residues. The CDR3 loop reads CASSQSGTKSQPQHF. The CDR3 DNA follows: TGTGCCAGCAGCCAGTCAGGGACGAAGAGTCAGCCCCAGCATTTT.

This clonotype was counted only a few times. The chain recombines TRBV28 with TRBJ2-1; TRBD2 agrees at 7 bases. The trim removed 6 bases at V and 8 bases at J, leaving 13 bases unmatched. Germline V CDR1 and CDR2: MDHEN, SYDVKM. The CDR3 extends over 15 amino acids. DNA of the CDR3: TGTGCCAGCAGCCAAGCCGGGACTATGTCGCATGAGCAGTTCTTC. This encodes CASSQAGTMSHEQFF.

The table lists this clonotype with a few counts. The V and J genes are TRBV28 and TRBJ2-3; TRBD2 is a possible D gene (6 bases). The CDR3 is 14 residues long. Germline V lookup: CDR1 MDHEN, CDR2 SYDVKM. CDR3 DNA sequence: TGTGCTTCAGGGCGGGACCCTCGCACAGATACGCAGTATTTT. Translating gives CASGRDPRTDTQYF. Using reference TRBV28 and TRBJ2-3 for the parts outside the CDR3, the full variable domain is DVKVTQSSRYLVKRTGEKVFLECVQDMDHENMFWYRQDPGLGLRLIYFSYDVKMKEKGDIPEGYSVSREKKERFSLILESASTNQTSMYLCASGRDPRTDTQYFGPGTRLTVL.

This clonotype has just one count. V is TRBV5-1 and J is TRBJ2-6; TRBD1 might be the D (6 bases). Germline-derived CDR1 and CDR2 are SGHRS and YFSETQ. This CDR3 comprises 17 residues. Trimming stripped 3 bases from V and 0 bases from J, with 13 bases between. The CDR3 region is CASSSGTLSSGANVLTF. The CDR3 DNA sequence: TGCGCCAGCAGCTCCGGGACACTTAGCTCTGGGGCCAACGTCCTGACTTTC.

The V call is TRBV7-2, the J call TRBJ2-7; 8 nucleotides match TRBD2. The germline V gene has CDR1 SGHTA and CDR2 FQGNSA. The CDR3 contains 14 residues. The junction had 6 bases not matched to a gene; V was cut back by 5 bases and J by 3 bases. Here the CDR3 DNA reads TGTGCCAGCAGCCGGGGGGGTACTCTCTACGAGCAGTACTTC. This translates into CASSRGGTLYEQYF.

This clonotype has more than one count but fewer than ten. The genes are TRBV5-1 and TRBJ2-3, with 8 bases lining up with TRBD2. This CDR3 is built from 17 residues. Germline CDR1 reads SGHRS; CDR2 reads YFSETQ. V gave up 0 bases and J gave up 2 bases; unmatched junction bases: 8. CDR3 bases: TGCGCCAGCAGCTTGGGCCCTCGGGGGGGCTCCACAGATACGCAGTATTTT. Translation: CASSLGPRGGSTDTQYF.

The rearrangement joins TRBV15 to TRBJ2-1; D gene ambiguous. V gave up 0 bases and J gave up 2 bases, with 11 bases separating them. Germline-derived CDR1 and CDR2 are LNHNV and YYDKDF (reference sequence). CDR3 length: 16 amino acids. In DNA, the CDR3 is TGTGCCACCAGCAGAGATACGAGCTCCACCTACAATGAGCAGTTCTTC. Amino acid sequence: CATSRDTSSTYNEQFF.

This clonotype was detected a few times. This sequence joins TRBV5-8 and TRBJ2-1, with 10 bases lining up with TRBD2. Germline V lookup: CDR1 SGHTS, CDR2 YDEGEE. This CDR3 is built from 16 residues. The V segment lost 0 bases and the J segment 6 bases; nucleotides outside the gene matches: 6. The CDR3 is CASSLAEGLARNEQFF. The CDR3 DNA reads TGTGCCAGCAGCTTGGCGGAGGGACTAGCGCGCAATGAGCAGTTCTTC.

Only a few counts were recorded for this clonotype. This chain uses TRBV6-5 with TRBJ2-1; D unresolved. V was pared by 6 bases and J by 6 bases, with 6 bases between. The germline V gene has CDR1 MNHEY and CDR2 SVGAGI. This CDR3 has 11 residues. The CDR3 sequence: CASRLLNEQFF. DNA for the CDR3: TGTGCCAGCAGACTGCTCAATGAGCAGTTCTTC.

V usage is TRBV7-2 and J usage is TRBJ2-2; D is uncertain. Trimming shortened V by 1 base and J by 12 bases, and 18 bases separated the two germline ends. The CDR3 runs to 15 residues. Germline V gives CDR1 SGHTA, CDR2 FQGNSA. CDR3 amino acids: CASSLEWATPRQLFF. In nucleotides, the CDR3 is TGTGCCAGCAGCTTAGAGTGGGCCACCCCTCGACAGCTGTTTTTT.

Only a few counts were recorded for this clonotype. The chain is built from TRBV19 and TRBJ1-2, with D unresolved. Germline V gene lookup returns CDR1 LNHDA and CDR2 SQIVND (reference sequence). V was cut by 4 bases and J by 3 bases, with 21 bases left in between. CDR3 size: 17 residues. The chain's CDR3 is CASSTQIRTRSHYGYTF. CDR3 nucleotides: TGTGCCAGTAGTACCCAAATCCGGACCCGCAGCCACTATGGCTACACCTTC.

This clonotype was seen a handful of times. The chain combines TRBV11-2 with TRBJ2-1; D is possibly TRBD2 (5 bases). This CDR3 region has 12 residues. Deletions cut 4 bases from V and 9 bases from J, with 10 bases between. CDR1 is SGHAT, CDR2 FQNNGV, per germline. The CDR3 bases are TGTGCCAGCAGCTCGGGCGGGTCTGAGCAGTTCTTC. This gives the protein CASSSGGSEQFF. The full variable domain, with the rest looked up from reference TRBV11-2 and TRBJ2-1, is EAGVAQSPRYKIIEKRQSVAFWCNPISGHATLYWYQQILGQGPKLLIQFQNNGVVDDSQLPKDRFSAERLKGVDSTLKIQPAKLEDSAVYLCASSSGGSEQFFGPGTRLTVL.

Only a few counts were recorded for this clonotype. The CDR3 DNA sequence: TGTGCCAGCAGCCAAAAGGGAAACACCGGGGAGCTGTTTTTT. Translation: CASSQKGNTGELFF. The chain has TRBV3-1 and TRBJ2-2, with D unresolved. The CDR3 loop spans 14 amino acids. The germline V gene has CDR1 LGHDT and CDR2 YNNKEL (reference sequence). Trimming pared 2 bases from V and 2 bases from J, leaving 6 bases between.

The gene calls are TRBV6-2 or TRBV6-3 and TRBJ2-3; D is uncertain. CDR1 is MNHEY, CDR2 SVGEGT, per germline. V gave up 2 bases and J gave up 6 bases, with 9 bases separating them. The CDR3 is 13 residues long. The CDR3 protein is CASSYRLPDTQYF. In DNA, the CDR3 is TGTGCCAGCAGTTACAGGCTCCCGGATACGCAGTATTTT.

The chain couples TRBV5-1 to TRBJ1-4; 9 bases are shared with TRBD1. Per the germline V gene, CDR1 is SGHRS and CDR2 is YFSETQ. The V gene end was trimmed by 3 bases and the J gene end by 7 bases; junction bases not matched to a gene: 10. CDR3 length: 16 residues. DNA for the CDR3: TGCGCCAGCAGCTCGGCCGCCGGACAGGGGAGTGAAAAACTGTTTTTT. Its protein product is CASSSAAGQGSEKLFF.

This clonotype was found a few times. The CDR3 DNA reads as TGCAGTGCCCACCCCCTCGCGGCAGCAAGCTACGAGCAGTACTTC. This encodes CSAHPLAAASYEQYF. The chain is built from TRBV20-1 and TRBJ2-7, with unresolved D. The germline V gene encodes CDR1 DFQATT and CDR2 SNEGSKA (reference sequence). The CDR3 is 15 amino acids. Trimming took 6 bases from V and 3 from J, leaving 21 bases between them.

J is TRBJ2-1 and V is TRBV28; D not resolved. The CDR3 has 10 amino acids. V was clipped by 10 bases and J by 7 bases, with 8 bases between them. Germline values: CDR1 MDHEN, CDR2 SYDVKM. The CDR3, as DNA: TGTGCCATCATAGTAAATGAGCAGTTCTTC. This sequence encodes CAIIVNEQFF.

This clonotype showed up just a few times. V is TRBV10-3 and J is TRBJ1-5; no reliable D call. Germline CDR1 ENHRY, CDR2 SYGVKD. The V end lost 8 bases, the J end lost 2 bases, and 13 bases lay between the germline ends. The CDR3 is made up of 14 amino acids. CDR3 in DNA: TGTGCCATCCACCAAGGGAACGGCAATCAGCCCCAGCATTTT. Protein sequence: CAIHQGNGNQPQHF.

At least ten counts were recorded for this clonotype. The V gene is TRBV5-1, the J gene TRBJ2-1; D is uncertain. V lost 0 bases and J lost 0, with 10 bases in between. The V gene's germline CDR1 is SGHRS and CDR2 YFSETQ. The CDR3 is 16 residues long. CDR3 nucleotides: TGCGCCAGCAGCTTGGTCCCAGGCAGCTCCTACAATGAGCAGTTCTTC. This codes for CASSLVPGSSYNEQFF. Variable domain in full (rest from reference TRBV5-1 and TRBJ2-1): KAGVTQTPRYLIKTRGQQVTLSCSPISGHRSVSWYQQTPGQGLQFLFEYFSETQRNKGNFPGRFSGRQFSNSRSEMNVSTLELGDSALYLCASSLVPGSSYNEQFFGPGTRLTVL.

The chain combines TRBV12-3 or TRBV12-4 with TRBJ2-6; maybe TRBD1 (5 bases). V was trimmed by 8 bases and J by 0 bases, leaving 20 bases between them. The CDR3 totals 18 residues. The CDR3 loop is CASCPDIYPYSGANVLTF. CDR3 in DNA: TGTGCCAGCTGTCCGGACATCTACCCCTACTCTGGGGCCAACGTCCTGACTTTC.

This clonotype was picked up many times. The chain recombines TRBV5-5 with TRBJ1-1; D might be TRBD1 (6 bases). Between the trimmed V and J ends, which lost 1 base and 1 base, there was a span of 11 bases. CDR1 SGHKS and CDR2 YYEKEE come from the germline V gene (reference sequence). The CDR3 contains 15 residues. The CDR3 region is CASSLTGGGNTEAFF. The CDR3 coding sequence is TGTGCCAGCAGCTTGACGGGAGGGGGGAACACTGAAGCTTTCTTT.

This clonotype was seen a few times. This chain links TRBV6-1 with TRBJ1-1; 7 bases match TRBD1. Germline lookup yields CDR1 MNHNS and CDR2 SASEGT. This CDR3 has 14 amino acids. Trimming removed 5 bases from V and 5 bases from J; junction bases left unmatched: 8. CDR3 residues: CASSRNRGGTEAFF. In DNA, the CDR3 is TGTGCCAGCAGTCGGAACAGGGGAGGGACTGAAGCTTTCTTT.

This sequence joins TRBV6-1 and TRBJ2-7, with 7 bases that match TRBD1. This CDR3 contains 16 residues. Germline-derived CDR1 and CDR2 are MNHNS and SASEGT. V lost 4 bases and J lost 1; bases outside the gene matches: 10. CDR3: CASSAPLPGQSYEQYF. CDR3 sequence (DNA): TGTGCCAGCAGTGCCCCCCTCCCGGGACAGTCCTACGAGCAGTACTTC.

This chain connects TRBV20-1 to TRBJ1-4; 9 nucleotides align to TRBD1. The CDR3 spans 16 residues. CDR1 is DFQATT, CDR2 SNEGSKA, per germline (reference sequence). V shed 6 bases, J shed 0 bases, and the junction held 8 bases outside the gene matches. In DNA, the CDR3 is TGCAGTGCCGGACAGGGGACTTTTACAACTAATGAAAAACTGTTTTTT. Protein product: CSAGQGTFTTNEKLFF.